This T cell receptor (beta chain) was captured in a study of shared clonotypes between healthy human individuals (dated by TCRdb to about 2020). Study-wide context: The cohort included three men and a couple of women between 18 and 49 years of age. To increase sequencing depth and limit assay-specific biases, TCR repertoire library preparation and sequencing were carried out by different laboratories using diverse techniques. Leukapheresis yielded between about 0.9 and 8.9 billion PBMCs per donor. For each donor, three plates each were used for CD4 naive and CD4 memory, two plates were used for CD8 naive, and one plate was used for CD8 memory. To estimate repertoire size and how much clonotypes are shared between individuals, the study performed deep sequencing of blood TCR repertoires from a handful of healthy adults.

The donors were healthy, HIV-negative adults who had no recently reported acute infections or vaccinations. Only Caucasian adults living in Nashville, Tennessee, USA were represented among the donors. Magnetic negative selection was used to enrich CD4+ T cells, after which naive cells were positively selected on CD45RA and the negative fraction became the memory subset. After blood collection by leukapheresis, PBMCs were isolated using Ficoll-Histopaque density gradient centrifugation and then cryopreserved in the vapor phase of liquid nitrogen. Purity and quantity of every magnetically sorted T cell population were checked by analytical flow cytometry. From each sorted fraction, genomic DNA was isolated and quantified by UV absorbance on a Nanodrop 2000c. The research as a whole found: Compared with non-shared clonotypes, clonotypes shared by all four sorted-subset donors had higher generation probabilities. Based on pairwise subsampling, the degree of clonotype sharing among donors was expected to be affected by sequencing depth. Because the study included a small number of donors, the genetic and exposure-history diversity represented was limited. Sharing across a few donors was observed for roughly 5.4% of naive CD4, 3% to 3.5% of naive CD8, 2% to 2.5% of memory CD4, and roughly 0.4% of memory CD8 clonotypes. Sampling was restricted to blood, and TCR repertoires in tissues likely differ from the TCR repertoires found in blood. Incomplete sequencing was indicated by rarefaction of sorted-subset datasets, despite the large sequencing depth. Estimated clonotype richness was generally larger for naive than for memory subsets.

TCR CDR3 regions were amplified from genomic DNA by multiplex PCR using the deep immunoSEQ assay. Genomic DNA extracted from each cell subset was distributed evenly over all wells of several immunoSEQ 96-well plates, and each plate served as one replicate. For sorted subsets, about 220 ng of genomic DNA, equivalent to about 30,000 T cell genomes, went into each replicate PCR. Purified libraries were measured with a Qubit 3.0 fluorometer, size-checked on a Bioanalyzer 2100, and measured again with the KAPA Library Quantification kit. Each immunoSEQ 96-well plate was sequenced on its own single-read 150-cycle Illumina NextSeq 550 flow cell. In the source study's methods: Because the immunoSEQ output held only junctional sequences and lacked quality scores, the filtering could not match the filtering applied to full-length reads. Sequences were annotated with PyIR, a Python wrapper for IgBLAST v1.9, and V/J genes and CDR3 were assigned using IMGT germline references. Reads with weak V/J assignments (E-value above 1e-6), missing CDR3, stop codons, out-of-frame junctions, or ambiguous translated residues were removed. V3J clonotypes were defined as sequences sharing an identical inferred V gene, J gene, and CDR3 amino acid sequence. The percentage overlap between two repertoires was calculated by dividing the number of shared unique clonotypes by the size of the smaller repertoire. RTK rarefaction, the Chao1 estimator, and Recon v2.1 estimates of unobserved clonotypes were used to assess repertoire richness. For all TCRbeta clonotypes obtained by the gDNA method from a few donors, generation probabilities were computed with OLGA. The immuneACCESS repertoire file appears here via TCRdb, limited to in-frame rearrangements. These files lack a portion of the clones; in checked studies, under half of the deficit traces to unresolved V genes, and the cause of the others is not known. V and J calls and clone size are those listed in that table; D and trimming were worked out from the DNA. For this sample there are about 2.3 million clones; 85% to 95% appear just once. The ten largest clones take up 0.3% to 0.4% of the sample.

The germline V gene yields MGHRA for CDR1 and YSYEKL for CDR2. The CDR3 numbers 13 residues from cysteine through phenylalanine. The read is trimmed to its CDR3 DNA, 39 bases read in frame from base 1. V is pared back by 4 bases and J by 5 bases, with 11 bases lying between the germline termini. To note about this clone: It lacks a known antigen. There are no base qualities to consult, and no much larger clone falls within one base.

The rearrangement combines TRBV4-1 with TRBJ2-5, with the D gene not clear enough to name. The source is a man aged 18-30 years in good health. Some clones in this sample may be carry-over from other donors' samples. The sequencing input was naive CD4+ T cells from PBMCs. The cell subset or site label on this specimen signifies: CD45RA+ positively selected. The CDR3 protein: CASSRTYKETQYF. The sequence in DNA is TGCGCCAGCAGCCGAACTTACAAGGAGACCCAGTACTTC.